The 21 T cell receptor beta chains in this list originate from one sample, sequenced in a study of post-analysis software for immune sequencing data. Study outcomes and limitations: In patients, TRBV5-6, TRBV5-1 and TRBV20-1 belonged to five or six TRBV segments found more frequently than in controls.

These receptors have no known antigen. Unique molecular identifiers featured in each of the TCR beta cDNA libraries. TCRdb passed the PCR reads through MiXCR, listing each CDR3 protein once. The table has about 820,000 distinct CDR3 sequences, about 57% seen once. Sequencing input: blood. These receptors all stem from a girl aged 10-17 years with multiple sclerosis.

The V and J genes are TRBV2 and TRBJ1-1; D gene ambiguous. Germline-derived CDR1 and CDR2 are SNHLY and FYNNEI. With 6 bases removed from V and 1 base from J, the gap between germline ends came to 18 bases. This CDR3 comprises 16 residues. The CDR3 DNA reads as TGTGCCAGCAGCGATCTCCAGACAACAACGAACACTGAAGCTTTCTTT. Translating gives CASSDLQTTTNTEAFF.

The rearrangement joins TRBV7-9 to TRBJ2-3; 11 bases agree with TRBD2. From germline, CDR1 is SEHNR and CDR2 FQNEAQ (reference sequence). Trimming cost V 5 bases and J 6 bases; bases outside gene matches: 16. This CDR3 has 18 residues. CDR3 DNA: TGTGCCAGCAGCGGGAAGGGACTAGCGGACCCCCGGGGGGATACGCAGTATTTT. Translating it yields CASSGKGLADPRGDTQYF. Using reference TRBV7-9 and TRBJ2-3 for the parts outside the CDR3, the full variable domain is DTGVSQNPRHKITKRGQNVTFRCDPISEHNRLYWYRQTLGQGPEFLTYFQNEAQLEKSRLLSDRFSAERPKGSFSTLEIQRTEQGDSAMYLCASSGKGLADPRGDTQYFGPGTRLTVL.

The chain uses TRBV5-1 and TRBJ2-5; D call uncertain. In germline, CDR1 is SGHRS, CDR2 YFSETQ. The CDR3 has 13 residues. With 2 bases removed from V and 4 bases from J, the gap between germline ends came to 9 bases. Written as DNA, the CDR3 is TGCGCCAGCAGCTTACAGATCGGAGAGACCCAGTACTTC. As protein: CASSLQIGETQYF.

This clonotype was seen only a few times. The chain recombines TRBV29-1 with TRBJ2-6; D uncertain. The CDR3 totals 14 residues. Germline V gene sequence: CDR1 SQVTM, CDR2 ANQGSEA. The ends were cut back, 3 bases at V and 0 bases at J, with 6 bases in the middle. The CDR3 DNA follows: TGCAGCGTTGACGAGAGCTCTGGGGCCAACGTCCTGACTTTC. It yields the protein CSVDESSGANVLTF.

The chain employs TRBV10-3 and TRBJ1-1; D unresolved. Trimming took off 8 bases at V and 0 bases at J, with 13 bases between the two ends. Germline V lookup: CDR1 ENHRY, CDR2 SYGVKD. The CDR3 is made up of 14 amino acids. The CDR3 loop reads CAIRSRAMNTEAFF. The CDR3 DNA sequence: TGTGCCATCCGGTCAAGAGCCATGAACACTGAAGCTTTCTTT.

This chain uses TRBV6-5 with TRBJ2-7; TRBD2 agrees at 15 bases. Germline CDR1 is MNHEY and CDR2 is SVGAGI. This CDR3 is built from 16 residues. V shed 2 bases, J shed 6 bases, and the junction held 5 bases outside the gene matches. The CDR3 sequence: CASSYGTSGRLSEQYF. The CDR3 region has the DNA TGTGCCAGCAGTTACGGGACTAGCGGGAGGTTGTCCGAGCAGTACTTC.

The CDR3 loop is CASSPISARGREETQYF. In nucleotides, the CDR3 is TGCGCCAGCAGCCCCATTTCGGCCAGGGGGCGCGAAGAGACCCAGTACTTC. V gene TRBV4-1 combines with J gene TRBJ2-7; 8 nucleotides align to TRBD1. With the DNA end fitting TRBJ2-5 better, the J assignment may be wrong. The V gene's germline CDR1 is MGHRA and CDR2 YSYEKL. The CDR3 covers 17 residues.

The rearrangement uses TRBV20-1 and TRBJ2-1; D perhaps matches TRBD2 (7 bases). The V gene lost 5 bases and the J gene lost 8 bases, with 16 bases spanning the gap. The V gene's germline CDR1 is DFQATT and CDR2 SNEGSKA (reference sequence). The CDR3 covers 13 residues. CDR3 bases: TGCAGTGCTTTGGGGGGGCCGAAAGATGAGCAGTTCTTC. Its translation: CSALGGPKDEQFF.

This chain links TRBV7-9 with TRBJ2-1; D is possibly TRBD2 (6 bases). The CDR3 consists of 16 residues. Germline CDR1 reads SEHNR; CDR2 reads FQNEAQ (reference sequence). Trimming cost V 4 bases and J 5 bases, with 18 bases left between them. The DNA for the CDR3 is TGTGCCAGCAGCTCGACCAGAGGCGGGATTAACAATGAGCAGTTCTTC. This encodes CASSSTRGGINNEQFF. Full variable domain (missing parts from reference TRBV7-9 and TRBJ2-1): DTGVSQNPRHKITKRGQNVTFRCDPISEHNRLYWYRQTLGQGPEFLTYFQNEAQLEKSRLLSDRFSAERPKGSFSTLEIQRTEQGDSAMYLCASSSTRGGINNEQFFGPGTRLTVL.

DNA for the CDR3: TGTGCCAGCAGGGAAACAGCGGGGGGCTACACCTTC. Translation gives CASRETAGGYTF. V is TRBV2 and J is TRBJ1-2, with D unclear. Between the trimmed V and J ends, which lost 6 bases and 8 bases, there was a span of 13 bases. CDR1 SNHLY and CDR2 FYNNEI come from the germline V gene. The CDR3 spans 12 residues.

This clonotype was recorded only once. The rearrangement uses TRBV29-1 and TRBJ2-4, with 14 positions matching TRBD2. Germline assignment: CDR1 SQVTM and CDR2 ANQGSEA. This CDR3 contains 17 residues. J was trimmed by 1 base and V by 5 bases; bases with no gene match: 7. The CDR3 bases are TGCAGCGTTAAAGGGACTAGCGGGGGAGGGGCCAAAAACATTCAGTACTTC. This sequence encodes CSVKGTSGGGAKNIQYF.

The V gene is TRBV29-1, the J gene TRBJ1-2; perhaps TRBD1 as D (5 bases). This CDR3 region has 15 residues. Germline CDR1 is SQVTM and CDR2 is ANQGSEA. Trimming shortened V by 3 bases and J by 1 base, and 15 bases separated the two germline ends. The DNA for the CDR3 is TGCAGCGTTGAGACGTCTAACAGGAGTAACTATGGCTACACCTTC. Amino acid sequence: CSVETSNRSNYGYTF.

The V call is TRBV20-1, the J call TRBJ2-4; 9 bases align to TRBD1. The DNA end is a closer match to TRBJ2-7, so the J assignment may be wrong. The CDR3 runs 15 residues. The germline V gene encodes CDR1 DFQATT and CDR2 SNEGSKA (reference sequence). The CDR3 loop is CSAPLGTGPSYEQYF. In nucleotides, the CDR3 is TGCAGTGCCCCTTTAGGGACAGGGCCTTCCTACGAGCAGTACTTC.

This clonotype was picked up a small number of times. J is TRBJ2-7 and V is TRBV12-3 or TRBV12-4; D is unclear. The CDR3 runs to 13 residues. With 2 bases removed from V and 5 bases from J, the gap between germline ends came to 10 bases. CDR3 sequence: CASSLWAKDEQYF. For the CDR3, the DNA is TGTGCCAGCAGTTTATGGGCGAAGGACGAGCAGTACTTC.

This clonotype was observed a handful of times. CDR3 DNA sequence: TGCAGTGCGGACCGGACAGGGTACGCTGAGCAGTTCTTC. Protein: CSADRTGYAEQFF. The gene calls are TRBV20-1 and TRBJ2-1; 8 bases align to TRBD1. CDR1 is DFQATT and CDR2 is SNEGSKA in the germline V gene (reference sequence). This CDR3 has 13 amino acids. Unmatched junction bases numbered 10, after V lost 6 bases and J lost 9 bases.

Concerning this clonotype itself: Mismatch with germline at one junction end may stem from a read error. The chain couples TRBV15 to TRBJ1-1; unclear D gene. In germline, CDR1 is LNHNV, CDR2 YYDKDF (reference sequence). The CDR3 is 13 amino acids. DNA for the CDR3: TGTGCCGCCAGCAGAGATGGTAGTTCTGAAGCTTTCTTT. Amino acids: CAASRDGSSEAFF.

This clonotype appeared a few times. The chain uses TRBV29-1 and TRBJ2-7; D might be TRBD1 (6 bases). The CDR3 spans 15 residues. Germline V gene data show CDR1 as SQVTM and CDR2 as ANQGSEA. V was pared by 4 bases and J by 3 bases, with 19 bases between. This CDR3 is CSVAGTPATVYEQYF. CDR3 bases: TGCAGCGTTGCCGGGACACCGGCAACTGTCTACGAGCAGTACTTC.

The chain couples TRBV10-3 to TRBJ1-1, with 8 bases matching TRBD1. The CDR3 loop spans 13 amino acids. Germline CDR1 and CDR2: ENHRY and SYGVKD. Germline trimming cut 6 bases from V and 0 bases from J; bases unmatched to any gene: 0. The CDR3 protein is CAIRDRVNTEAFF. The CDR3 coding sequence is TGTGCCATCAGGGACAGGGTGAACACTGAAGCTTTCTTT.

The chain is built from TRBV4-1 and TRBJ2-4; D could derive from TRBD1 or TRBD2 (6 bases each). The CDR3 has 18 amino acids. Looked up from germline, CDR1 is MGHRA and CDR2 is YSYEKL. Trimming removed 1 base at V and 0 bases at J, with 16 bases between. The CDR3 sequence is CASSQGGGLTLAKNIQYF. CDR3 in DNA: TGCGCCAGCAGCCAAGGAGGGGGGCTGACGTTAGCCAAAAACATTCAGTACTTC.

This clonotype was found a few times. The gene calls are TRBV5-1 and TRBJ1-2; 7 bases align to TRBD1. Germline V gene data show CDR1 as SGHRS and CDR2 as YFSETQ. There are 15 residues in the CDR3. Trimming cost V 3 bases and J 2 bases; bases outside gene matches: 7. CDR3 nucleotides: TGCGCCAGCAGCTCCGTGGGACAGCCAAACTATGGCTACACCTTC. It encodes CASSSVGQPNYGYTF.

This clonotype was seen only a few times. The V and J genes are TRBV5-1 and TRBJ2-7; tentative D call: TRBD1 (7 bases). Germline V gene data show CDR1 as SGHRS and CDR2 as YFSETQ. This CDR3 is 15 amino acids long. V lost 5 bases to trimming and J lost 2 bases, with 17 bases between them. The CDR3 is CASRHPTGRPYEQYF. The CDR3 nucleotides read TGCGCCAGCAGACACCCGACAGGGAGGCCCTACGAGCAGTACTTC.